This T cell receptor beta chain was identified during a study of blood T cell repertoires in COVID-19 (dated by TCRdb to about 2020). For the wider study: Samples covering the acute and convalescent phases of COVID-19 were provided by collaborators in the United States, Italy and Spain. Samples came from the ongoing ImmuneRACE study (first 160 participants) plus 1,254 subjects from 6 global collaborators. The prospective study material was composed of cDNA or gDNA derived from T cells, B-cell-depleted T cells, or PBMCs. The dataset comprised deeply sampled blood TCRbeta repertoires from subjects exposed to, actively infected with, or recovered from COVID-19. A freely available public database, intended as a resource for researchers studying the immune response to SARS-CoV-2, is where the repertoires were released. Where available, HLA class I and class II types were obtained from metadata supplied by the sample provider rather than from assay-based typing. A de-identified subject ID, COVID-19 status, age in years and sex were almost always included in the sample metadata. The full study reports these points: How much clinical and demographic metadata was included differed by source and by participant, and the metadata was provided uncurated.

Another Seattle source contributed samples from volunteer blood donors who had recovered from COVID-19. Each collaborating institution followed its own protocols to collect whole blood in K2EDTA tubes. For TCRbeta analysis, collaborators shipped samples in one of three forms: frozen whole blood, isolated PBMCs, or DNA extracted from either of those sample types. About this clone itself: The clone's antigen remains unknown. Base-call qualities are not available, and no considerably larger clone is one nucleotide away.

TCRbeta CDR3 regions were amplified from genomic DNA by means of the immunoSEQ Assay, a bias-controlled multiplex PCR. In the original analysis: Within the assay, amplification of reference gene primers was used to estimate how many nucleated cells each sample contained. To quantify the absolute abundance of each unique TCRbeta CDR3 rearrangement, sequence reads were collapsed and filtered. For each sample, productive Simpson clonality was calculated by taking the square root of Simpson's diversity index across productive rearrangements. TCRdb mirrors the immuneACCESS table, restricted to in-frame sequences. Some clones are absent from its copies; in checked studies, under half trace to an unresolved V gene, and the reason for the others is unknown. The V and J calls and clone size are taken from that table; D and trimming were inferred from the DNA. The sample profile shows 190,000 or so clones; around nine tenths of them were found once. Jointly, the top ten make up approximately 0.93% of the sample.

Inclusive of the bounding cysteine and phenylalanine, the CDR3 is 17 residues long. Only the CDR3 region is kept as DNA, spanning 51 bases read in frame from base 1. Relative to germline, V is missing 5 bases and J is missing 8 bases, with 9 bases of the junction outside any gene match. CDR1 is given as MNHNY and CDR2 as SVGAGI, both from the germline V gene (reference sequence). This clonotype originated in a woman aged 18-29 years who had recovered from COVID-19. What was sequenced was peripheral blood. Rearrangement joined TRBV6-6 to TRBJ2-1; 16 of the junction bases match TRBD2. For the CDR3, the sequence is CASSPPGTSGRGDEQFF. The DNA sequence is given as TGTGCCAGCAGTCCTCCGGGGACTAGCGGGAGGGGAGATGAGCAGTTCTTC.